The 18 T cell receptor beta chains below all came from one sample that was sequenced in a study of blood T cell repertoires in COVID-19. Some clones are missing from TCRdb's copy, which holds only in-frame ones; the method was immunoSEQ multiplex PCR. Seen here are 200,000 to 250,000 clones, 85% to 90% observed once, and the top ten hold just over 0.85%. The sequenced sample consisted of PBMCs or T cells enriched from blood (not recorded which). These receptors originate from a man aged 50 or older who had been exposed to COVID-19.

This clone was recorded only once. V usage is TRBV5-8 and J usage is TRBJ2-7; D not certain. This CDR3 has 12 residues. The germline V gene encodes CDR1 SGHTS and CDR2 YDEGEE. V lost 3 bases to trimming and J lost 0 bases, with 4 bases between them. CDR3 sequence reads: CASSSFSYEQYF. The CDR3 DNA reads TGTGCCAGCAGCTCATTCTCCTACGAGCAGTACTTC. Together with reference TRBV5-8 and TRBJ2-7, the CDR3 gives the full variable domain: EAGVTQSPTHLIKTRGQQATLRCSPISGHTSVYWYQQALGLGLQFLLWYDEGEERNRGNFPPRFSGRQFPNYSSELNVNALELEDSALYLCASSSFSYEQYFGPGTRLTVT.

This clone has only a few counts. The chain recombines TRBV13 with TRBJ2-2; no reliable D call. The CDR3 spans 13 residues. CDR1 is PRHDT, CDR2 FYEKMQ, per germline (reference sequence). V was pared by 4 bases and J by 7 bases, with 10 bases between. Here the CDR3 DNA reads TGTGCCAGCAGCTCCCGCGCCGGCGGGGAGCTGTTTTTT. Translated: CASSSRAGGELFF.

The CDR3 loop is CASGRQGISGNTIYF. CDR3 coding DNA: TGTGCCAGCGGTAGGCAGGGGATCTCTGGAAACACCATATATTTT. The chain links TRBV6-5 to TRBJ1-3, with a possible D match to TRBD1 (6 bases). Trimming pared 8 bases from V and 0 bases from J, leaving 14 bases between. This CDR3 is 15 amino acids long. Germline V gene data show CDR1 as MNHEY and CDR2 as SVGAGI.

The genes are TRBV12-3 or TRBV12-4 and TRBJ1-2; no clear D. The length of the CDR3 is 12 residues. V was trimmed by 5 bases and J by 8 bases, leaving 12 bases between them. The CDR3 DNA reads TGTGCCAGCAGTCGTACGGTCCCCGGCTACACCTTC. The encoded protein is CASSRTVPGYTF.

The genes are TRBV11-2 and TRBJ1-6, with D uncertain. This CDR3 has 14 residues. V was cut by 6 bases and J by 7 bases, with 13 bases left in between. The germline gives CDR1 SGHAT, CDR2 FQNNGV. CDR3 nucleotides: TGTGCCAGCAGTCCAACTCACGGGAATTCACCCCTCCACTTT. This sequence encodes CASSPTHGNSPLHF.

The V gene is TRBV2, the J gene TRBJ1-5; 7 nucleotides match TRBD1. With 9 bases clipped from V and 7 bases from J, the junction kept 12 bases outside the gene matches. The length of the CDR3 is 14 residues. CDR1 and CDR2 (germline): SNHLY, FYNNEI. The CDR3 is CASGQTGMDQPQHF. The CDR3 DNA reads TGTGCCAGTGGCCAGACAGGGATGGACCAGCCCCAGCATTTT.

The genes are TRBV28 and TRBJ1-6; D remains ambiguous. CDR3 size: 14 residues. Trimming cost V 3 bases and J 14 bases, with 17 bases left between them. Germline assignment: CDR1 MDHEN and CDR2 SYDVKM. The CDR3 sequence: CASSFLAEAGTLHF. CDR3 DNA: TGTGCCAGCAGTTTCTTAGCTGAGGCGGGGACCCTCCACTTT.

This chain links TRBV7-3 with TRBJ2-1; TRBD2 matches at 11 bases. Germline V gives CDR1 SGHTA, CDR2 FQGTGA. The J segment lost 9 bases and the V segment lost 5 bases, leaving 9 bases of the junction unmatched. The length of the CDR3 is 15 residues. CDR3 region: CASSPRSGRASEQFF. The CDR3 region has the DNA TGTGCCAGCAGCCCCCGTAGCGGGAGGGCCAGTGAGCAGTTCTTC. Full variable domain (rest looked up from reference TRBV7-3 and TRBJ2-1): GAGVSQTPSNKVTEKGKYVELRCDPISGHTALYWYRQSLGQGPEFLIYFQGTGAADDSGLPNDRFFAVRPEGSVSTLKIQRTERGDSAVYLCASSPRSGRASEQFFGPGTRLTVL.

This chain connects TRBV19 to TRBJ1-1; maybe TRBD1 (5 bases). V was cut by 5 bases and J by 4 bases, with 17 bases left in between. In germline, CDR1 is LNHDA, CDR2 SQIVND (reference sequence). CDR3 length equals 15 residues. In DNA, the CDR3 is TGTGCCAGTAGTGCCGCCGGAGGGGCGAGCACTGAAGCTTTCTTT. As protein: CASSAAGGASTEAFF.

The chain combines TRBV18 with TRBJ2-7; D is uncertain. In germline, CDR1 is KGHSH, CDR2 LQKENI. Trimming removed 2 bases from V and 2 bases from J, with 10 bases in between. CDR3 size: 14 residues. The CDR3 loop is CASSPGLSAYEQYF. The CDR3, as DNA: TGTGCCAGCTCACCAGGTCTCTCAGCCTACGAGCAGTACTTC.

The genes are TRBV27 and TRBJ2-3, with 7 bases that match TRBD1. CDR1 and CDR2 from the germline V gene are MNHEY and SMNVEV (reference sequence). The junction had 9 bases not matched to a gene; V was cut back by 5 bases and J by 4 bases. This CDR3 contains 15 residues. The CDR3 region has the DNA TGTGCCAGCAGTCGCGACAGGGAACTTCCAGATACGCAGTATTTT. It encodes CASSRDRELPDTQYF.

The CDR3 protein is CASSLAGRGTSGYTF. In nucleotides, the CDR3 is TGCGCCAGCAGCTTGGCCGGCAGGGGGACGTCTGGCTACACCTTC. This chain connects TRBV5-1 to TRBJ1-2, with 7 bases aligning to TRBD1. V lost 0 bases, J lost 7 bases, and 9 bases stayed unmatched. Looked up from germline, CDR1 is SGHRS and CDR2 is YFSETQ. The CDR3 contains 15 residues.

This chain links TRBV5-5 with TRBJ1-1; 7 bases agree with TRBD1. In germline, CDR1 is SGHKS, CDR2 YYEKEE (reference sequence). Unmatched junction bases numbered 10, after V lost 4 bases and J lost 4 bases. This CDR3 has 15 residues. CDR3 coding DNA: TGTGCCAGCAGCCATATGACAGGGCGGACCACTGAAGCTTTCTTT. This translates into CASSHMTGRTTEAFF.

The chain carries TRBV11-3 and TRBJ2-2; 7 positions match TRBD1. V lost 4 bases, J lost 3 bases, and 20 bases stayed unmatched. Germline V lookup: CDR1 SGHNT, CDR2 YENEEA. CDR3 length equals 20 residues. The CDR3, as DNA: TGTGCCAGCAGCTCTACGGGACAGTGGGTTCTTGGGTATGACACCGGGGAGCTGTTTTTT. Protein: CASSSTGQWVLGYDTGELFF. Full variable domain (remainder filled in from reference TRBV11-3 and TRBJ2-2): EAGVVQSPRYKIIEKKQPVAFWCNPISGHNTLYWYLQNLGQGPELLIRYENEEAVDDSQLPKDRFSAERLKGVDSTLKIQPAELGDSAVYLCASSSTGQWVLGYDTGELFFGEGSRLTVL.

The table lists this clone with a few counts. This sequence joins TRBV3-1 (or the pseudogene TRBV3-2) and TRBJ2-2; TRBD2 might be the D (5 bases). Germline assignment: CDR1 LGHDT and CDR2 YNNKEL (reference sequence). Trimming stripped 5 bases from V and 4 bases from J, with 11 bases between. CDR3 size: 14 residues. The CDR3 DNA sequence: TGTGCCAGCAGCTTTATGCGGGCCACCGGGGAGCTGTTTTTT. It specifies CASSFMRATGELFF.

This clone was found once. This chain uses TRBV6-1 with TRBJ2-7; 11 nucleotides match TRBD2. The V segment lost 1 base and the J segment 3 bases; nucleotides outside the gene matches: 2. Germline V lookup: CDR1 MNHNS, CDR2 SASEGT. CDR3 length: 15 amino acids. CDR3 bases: TGTGCCAGCAGTGAAGGACTAGCGGGGAGCTACGAGCAGTACGTC. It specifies CASSEGLAGSYEQYV.

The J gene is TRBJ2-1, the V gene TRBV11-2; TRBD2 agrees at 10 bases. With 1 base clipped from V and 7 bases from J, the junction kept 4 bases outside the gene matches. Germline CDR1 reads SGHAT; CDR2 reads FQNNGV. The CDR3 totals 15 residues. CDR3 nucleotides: TGTGCCAGCAGCTTAGCTAGCGGGAGAGGAAATGAGCAGTTCTTC. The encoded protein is CASSLASGRGNEQFF.

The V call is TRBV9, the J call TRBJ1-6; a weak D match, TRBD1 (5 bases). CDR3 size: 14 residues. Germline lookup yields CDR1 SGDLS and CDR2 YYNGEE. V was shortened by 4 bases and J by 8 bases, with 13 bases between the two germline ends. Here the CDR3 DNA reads TGTGCCAGCAGCCCCGAAGGGGCTCATTCACCCCTCCACTTT. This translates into CASSPEGAHSPLHF.